The following is a T cell receptor beta chain sequence with its context. Its antigen is as yet unknown. cDNA molecules carried unique molecular identifiers, and template switching added a universal primer site. MiXCR, applied by TCRdb to the 5' RACE reads, yields one record per CDR3 protein. The table lists about 520,000 distinct CDR3 sequences, approximately 22% of them singletons. The record originates from a study of identical twins. CDR1 LNHNV and CDR2 YYDKDF come from the germline V gene (reference sequence). Trimming cost V 3 bases and J 1 base; bases outside gene matches: 6. The CDR3 spans 16 residues. Overall study findings and caveats: The same donors were not followed; conclusions instead depended on cross-sectional statistical analysis.

This sample was shared with a second study, whose subject was T cells expressing NK-cell markers. As reported in that work: Dominant NKG2C+ clonotype frequencies of 1.0-7.0% of CD8+ T cells were measured in six or seven donors. For a few donors, these clonotypes were likewise the leading ones in the CD3+CD56-NKG2C+ fraction.

The TCR comes from a woman between 18 and 30 years old in good health. The sequenced sample was CD4+ T cells sorted from blood. This chain connects TRBV15 to TRBJ2-5; TRBD2 aligns across 9 bases. The CDR3 nucleotides are TGTGCCACCAGCAGCCGTGGGCGGGGGGGCCAAGAGACCCAGTACTTC. Translated: CATSSRGRGGQETQYF. Full variable domain (rest looked up from reference TRBV15 and TRBJ2-5): DAMVIQNPRYQVTQFGKPVTLSCSQTLNHNVMYWYQQKSSQAPKLLFHYYDKDFNNEADTPDNFQSRRPNTSFCFLDIRSPGLGDTAMYLCATSSRGRGGQETQYFGPGTRLLVL.